Each of the 23 T cell receptor beta chains below was sequenced from the same sample in a study of blood T cells in healthy people across ages. It was with a sample-barcoded 5' primer and a J-beta primer mix that a second PCR of roughly 7 to 12 cycles was run. TCRdb processed the 5' RACE reads anew with MiXCR; each CDR3 protein has one entry. Of hundreds of thousands of distinct CDR3 sequences in the sample, roughly 30% were seen once. The sequenced material came from blood. Receptor source: a woman of 80 years or more in good health.

This sequence joins TRBV2 and TRBJ1-4; D is unclear. V was pared by 9 bases and J by 1 base, with 9 bases between. This CDR3 has 13 amino acids. CDR1 SNHLY and CDR2 FYNNEI come from the germline V gene. CDR3 residues: CARVFRTNEKLFF. CDR3 nucleotides: TGTGCCAGGGTTTTTCGAACTAATGAAAAACTGTTTTTT.

This clonotype occurred a few times. V gene TRBV2 combines with J gene TRBJ2-5, with D perhaps TRBD1 or TRBD2 (5 bases each). Germline V gene sequence: CDR1 SNHLY, CDR2 FYNNEI. The length of the CDR3 is 13 residues. Between the trimmed V and J ends, which lost 7 bases and 7 bases, there was a span of 16 bases. The CDR3 DNA follows: TGTGCCAGCACCACACAGGTTGGGGGGACCCAGTACTTC. Translating it yields CASTTQVGGTQYF.

As concerns this clonotype: One base away lies a much larger clone, so this may be a sequencing read error. This chain links TRBV19 with TRBJ2-4, with 15 bases fitting TRBD2. This CDR3 has 13 amino acids. The V gene's germline CDR1 is LNHDA and CDR2 SQIVND (reference sequence). The CDR3 bases are TGTGTCAGTAGGAGGACTAGCGGGGGGGAGCAGTACTTC. This sequence encodes CVSRRTSGGEQYF.

This clonotype was observed many times. The chain carries TRBV15 and TRBJ2-5; D is perhaps TRBD1 (6 bases). The CDR3 sequence is 17 residues long. CDR1 LNHNV and CDR2 YYDKDF come from the germline V gene (reference sequence). V lost 0 bases and J lost 5, with 19 bases in between. The CDR3 here is CATSRDGTTGSRETQYF. The CDR3 DNA follows: TGTGCCACCAGCAGAGATGGGACCACAGGGAGCCGGGAGACCCAGTACTTC.

On this clonotype: Given the absence of the conserved phenylalanine or tryptophan at the CDR3 end, a read error is likely. V gene TRBV5-1 combines with J gene TRBJ1-2; D ambiguous. The length of the CDR3 is 13 residues. Germline lookup yields CDR1 SGHRS and CDR2 YFSETQ. DNA for the CDR3: TGCACCAGCAGCATGGCTACGCCGGGTGGCTACACCGTC. Its protein is CTSSMATPGGYTV.

This clonotype was counted between two and nine times. The V and J genes are TRBV4-2 and TRBJ1-4, with D perhaps matching TRBD1 (5 bases). This CDR3 spans 14 amino acids. Trimming cost V 2 bases and J 4 bases, with 8 bases left between them. Per germline, CDR1 LGHNA and CDR2 YNFKEQ. CDR3 nucleotide sequence: TGTGCCAGCAGCCAACAGACAGTTAATGAAAAACTGTTTTTT. This encodes CASSQQTVNEKLFF.

The chain couples TRBV15 to TRBJ2-2, with D maybe TRBD1 (6 bases). The ends were cut back, 5 bases at V and 2 bases at J, with 12 bases in the middle. The CDR3 is made up of 15 amino acids. The germline gives CDR1 LNHNV, CDR2 YYDKDF (reference sequence). CDR3 amino acids: CATSFDRFNTGELFF. Here the CDR3 DNA reads TGTGCCACCAGCTTTGACAGGTTTAACACCGGGGAGCTGTTTTTT. Combining the CDR3 with reference TRBV15 and TRBJ2-2 gives the whole variable domain DAMVIQNPRYQVTQFGKPVTLSCSQTLNHNVMYWYQQKSSQAPKLLFHYYDKDFNNEADTPDNFQSRRPNTSFCFLDIRSPGLGDTAMYLCATSFDRFNTGELFFGEGSRLTVL.

This clonotype was seen at least ten times. The chain has TRBV12-3 or TRBV12-4 and TRBJ2-7; D is undetermined. V was pared by 0 bases and J by 1 base, with 7 bases between. This CDR3 region has 14 residues. CDR3 amino acids: CASSLAQISYEQYF. Here the CDR3 DNA reads TGTGCCAGCAGTTTAGCCCAGATTTCCTACGAGCAGTACTTC.

This clonotype occurred once. V gene TRBV7-3 combines with J gene TRBJ2-1; D assignment may be TRBD1 or TRBD2 (5 bases each). The J call could be wrong; TRBJ2-7 is a better fit for the DNA end. The germline CDR1 and CDR2 sequences are SGHTA and FQGTGA. The length of the CDR3 is 15 residues. The CDR3 is CASSSMGEIYNEQYF. DNA for the CDR3: TGTGCCAGCAGTTCTATGGGGGAGATTTACAATGAGCAGTACTTC.

This clonotype was picked up many times. The chain employs TRBV7-2 and TRBJ2-5, with D perhaps given as TRBD1 or TRBD2 (7 bases each). CDR1 is SGHTA and CDR2 is FQGNSA in the germline V gene. V was clipped by 5 bases and J by 5 bases, with 15 bases between them. The CDR3 has 14 amino acids. Written as DNA, the CDR3 is TGTGCCAGCAGCCAGGGGGGGGGGCTGGAGACCCAGTACTTC. This codes for CASSQGGGLETQYF.

V and J are TRBV20-1 and TRBJ1-1; D is possibly TRBD1 (5 bases). This CDR3 region has 14 residues. CDR1 and CDR2 from the germline V gene are DFQATT and SNEGSKA (reference sequence). Trimming stripped 2 bases from V and 4 bases from J, with 14 bases between. The CDR3 DNA is TGCAGTGCTAGATGGGGGACGTGGGGCACTGAAGCTTTCTTT. Its protein product is CSARWGTWGTEAFF.

This clonotype occurred many times. The chain recombines TRBV29-1 with TRBJ2-5; D is possibly TRBD1 (6 bases). The CDR3 is 12 amino acids. V lost 5 bases and J lost 5, with 12 bases in between. Germline-derived CDR1 and CDR2 are SQVTM and ANQGSEA. DNA for the CDR3: TGCAGCGTTAGTCCAGGGGAGGAGACCCAGTACTTC. This translates into CSVSPGEETQYF.

This clonotype has a handful of counts. V and J are TRBV7-9 and TRBJ1-2; D may be TRBD1 (6 bases). This CDR3 has 14 residues. Trimming cost V 6 bases and J 8 bases, with 19 bases left between them. In germline, CDR1 is SEHNR, CDR2 FQNEAQ (reference sequence). CDR3 loop: CASSPTADSSGYTF. DNA for the CDR3: TGTGCCAGCAGTCCCACTGCGGACAGTTCGGGCTACACCTTC.

The rearrangement links TRBV7-2 to TRBJ1-5; maybe TRBD1 (6 bases). V lost 2 bases, J lost 6 bases, and 17 bases lay in between. The CDR3 loop spans 16 amino acids. Germline V gives CDR1 SGHTA, CDR2 FQGNSA. In nucleotides, the CDR3 is TGTGCCAGCAGCTTAAGGGGGGCTCCGGGTAGTCAGCCCCAGCATTTT. It is translated as CASSLRGAPGSQPQHF.

V and J are TRBV11-2 and TRBJ1-2, with 9 nucleotides matching TRBD1. CDR1 SGHAT and CDR2 FQNNGV come from the germline V gene. The CDR3 has 15 amino acids. J gave up 10 bases and V 1 base, and 10 bases lay outside the gene matches. DNA of the CDR3: TGTGCCAGCAGCTTAGCCGGGACAGGGTACTTTGACTACACCTTC. This gives the protein CASSLAGTGYFDYTF.

CDR3 residues: CASSKGSGHYEQYF. The CDR3 nucleotides read TGTGCCAGCAGCAAAGGTTCGGGCCACTACGAGCAGTACTTC. The rearrangement uses TRBV21-1 and TRBJ2-7; TRBD2, as called in the table, went unchecked against the DNA. TRBV21-1 is an annotated pseudogene. The CDR3 runs 14 residues.

Note on this clonotype: A junction boundary mismatches the germline segment, possibly from a read error. V usage is TRBV9 and J usage is TRBJ1-3; D call uncertain. CDR1 SGDLS and CDR2 YYNGEE come from the germline V gene. The CDR3 sequence is 18 residues long. CDR3 DNA: TGTGCCAACAGCGTAGAAATACCTGGTCAGATCTCTGGAAACACCATATATTTT. The encoded protein is CANSVEIPGQISGNTIYF.

In the case of this clonotype: This may stem from a read error, because a much larger clone lies one nucleotide away. This sequence joins TRBV7-3 and TRBJ2-1; 13 bases fit TRBD2. CDR1 SGHTA and CDR2 FQGTGA come from the germline V gene. The CDR3 is 15 residues long. The CDR3, as DNA: TGTGCCAACAGCCCACTAGCGGGGGGGCCGGAAGAGCAGTTCTTC. It translates to CANSPLAGGPEEQFF. Together with reference TRBV7-3 and TRBJ2-1, the CDR3 gives the full variable domain: GAGVSQTPSNKVTEKGKYVELRCDPISGHTALYWYRQSLGQGPEFLIYFQGTGAADDSGLPNDRFFAVRPEGSVSTLKIQRTERGDSAVYLCANSPLAGGPEEQFFGPGTRLTVL.

Many counts were recorded for this clonotype. This chain links TRBV28 with TRBJ1-4; no firm D call. The CDR3 contains 14 residues. Deletions cut 3 bases from V and 5 bases from J, with 10 bases between. In germline, CDR1 is MDHEN, CDR2 SYDVKM. The chain's CDR3 is CASSFGSWNEKLFF. The CDR3 DNA sequence: TGTGCCAGCAGTTTTGGATCTTGGAATGAAAAACTGTTTTTT. The full variable domain, in which reference TRBV28 and TRBJ1-4 provide the parts outside the CDR3, is DVKVTQSSRYLVKRTGEKVFLECVQDMDHENMFWYRQDPGLGLRLIYFSYDVKMKEKGDIPEGYSVSREKKERFSLILESASTNQTSMYLCASSFGSWNEKLFFGSGTQLSVL.

Concerning this clonotype: A read error may be the cause here, since a much bigger clone is one base away. The V and J genes are TRBV7-2 and TRBJ1-4; TRBD1 might be the D (5 bases). V gave up 5 bases and J gave up 6 bases, with 19 bases separating them. This CDR3 has 16 residues. From germline, CDR1 is SGHTA and CDR2 FQGNSA. CDR3 coding DNA: TGTGCCAGCAGCCTCCGGGACGGGGGAGGAGATGAAAAACTGTTTTTT. Encoded protein: CASSLRDGGGDEKLFF.

V usage is TRBV5-6 and J usage is TRBJ2-3; TRBD2 agrees at 15 bases. V lost 1 base, J lost 3 bases, and 6 bases stayed unmatched. The germline gives CDR1 SGHDT, CDR2 YYEEEE. This CDR3 comprises 18 residues. CDR3: CASSLSRTSGGATDTQYF. In DNA, the CDR3 is TGTGCCAGCAGCTTGTCCCGGACTAGCGGGGGGGCAACAGATACGCAGTATTTT.

This clonotype has at least ten counts. J is TRBJ1-2 and V is TRBV12-3 or TRBV12-4, with 7 bases that match TRBD1. CDR3 length: 13 residues. The J segment lost 8 bases and the V segment lost 3 bases, leaving 6 bases of the junction unmatched. CDR3 region: CASSFLRDSGYTF. The CDR3 region has the DNA TGTGCCAGCAGTTTCCTCCGGGACAGCGGCTACACCTTC.

As concerns this clonotype: One base away lies a much larger clone, so this may be a sequencing read error. V is TRBV28 and J is TRBJ1-2, with D possibly TRBD1 on 5 matching bases. In germline, CDR1 is MDHEN, CDR2 SYDVKM. The CDR3 consists of 13 residues. The CDR3 here is CAARDGPNYGDTF. DNA for the CDR3: TGTGCCGCTCGGGACGGACCTAACTATGGCGACACCTTC.